The clone carrying this T cell receptor beta chain came up once. The antigen is not known. The ends were cut back, 1 base at V and 2 bases at J, with 8 bases in the middle. Per germline, CDR1 LGHNA and CDR2 YSLEER. This CDR3 has 14 amino acids. As for the donors, each was a healthy bone marrow donor. Amplification used 60 Vbeta primers and 13 Jbeta primers. Profiling relied on immunoSEQ multiplex PCR, and the TCRdb table lists in-frame clones only, not all of them. The sample carries about 170,000 clones, around 77% recorded once. The data belong to a study of cytomegalovirus exposure and HLA in healthy donors. Study-wide findings and caveats: Later analysis indicated greater clonal expansion among HLA-associated TCR beta chains than among equally common other chains. Data from an earlier analysis indicated that most TCR beta V segments were productive either about 87% or about 30% of the time. It has been reported that TCR beta sequences accurately predicted the HLA-A and HLA-B alleles of most subjects.

V is TRBV4-3 and J is TRBJ2-5; D is unclear. Sequencing input: PBMCs. The receptor was derived from a female donor in good health and CMV-seronegative. The CDR3 loop reads CASSQGGSQETQYF. The CDR3, as DNA: TGCGCCAGCAGCCAAGGAGGCTCTCAAGAGACCCAGTACTTC.